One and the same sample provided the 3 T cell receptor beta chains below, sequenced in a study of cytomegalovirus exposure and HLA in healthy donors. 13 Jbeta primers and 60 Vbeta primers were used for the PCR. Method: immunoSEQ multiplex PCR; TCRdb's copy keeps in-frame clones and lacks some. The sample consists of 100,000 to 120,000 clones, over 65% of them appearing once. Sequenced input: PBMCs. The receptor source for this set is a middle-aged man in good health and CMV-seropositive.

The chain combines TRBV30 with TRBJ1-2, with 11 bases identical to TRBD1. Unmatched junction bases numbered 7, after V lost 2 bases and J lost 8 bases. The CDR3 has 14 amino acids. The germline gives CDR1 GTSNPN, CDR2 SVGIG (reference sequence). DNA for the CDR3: TGTGCCTGGAGTCGGACAGGGGGCGCGGGAGGCTACACCTTC. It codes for CAWSRTGGAGGYTF.

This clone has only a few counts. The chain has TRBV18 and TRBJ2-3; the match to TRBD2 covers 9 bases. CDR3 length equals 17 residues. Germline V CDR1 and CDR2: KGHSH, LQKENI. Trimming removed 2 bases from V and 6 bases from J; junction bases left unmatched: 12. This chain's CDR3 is CASSPEVSGRVGDTQYF. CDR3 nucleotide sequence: TGTGCCAGCTCACCAGAGGTTAGCGGGAGAGTCGGGGATACGCAGTATTTT.

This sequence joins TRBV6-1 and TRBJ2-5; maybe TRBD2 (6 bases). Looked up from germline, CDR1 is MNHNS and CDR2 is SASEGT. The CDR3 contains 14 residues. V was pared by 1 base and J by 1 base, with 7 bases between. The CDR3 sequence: CASSEVEGQETQYF. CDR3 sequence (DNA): TGTGCCAGCAGTGAAGTGGAGGGCCAAGAGACCCAGTACTTC.